This T cell receptor (beta chain) was sequenced during a study of blood T cell repertoires in COVID-19. On the study more broadly: The samples span acute and convalescent COVID-19 from the United States, Italy and Spain. PBMCs, B-cell-depleted T cells, or T cells provided the cDNA or gDNA that made up the material.

Germline CDR1 reads KGHSH; CDR2 reads LQKENI. This CDR3 region has 14 residues. V lost 4 bases, J lost 2 bases, and 11 bases lay in between. Authors' analysis steps: Counts of nucleated cells, estimated from reference gene primer amplification, were obtained. Method: immunoSEQ multiplex PCR; TCRdb's copy keeps in-frame clones and lacks some. That table furnishes V, J and clone size, whereas the DNA furnished D and trimming. The table lists about 94,000 clones, roughly 80% of them singletons. There are a few counts of this clone. This TCR was sampled from a human donor in a cohort sampled during active COVID-19. The specimen sequenced was peripheral blood. This chain joins TRBV18 and TRBJ1-2, with no clear D. CDR3 DNA: TGTGCCAGCTCACTTGGAGCGGGGAACTATGGCTACACCTTC. This encodes CASSLGAGNYGYTF.